Reported below is one T cell receptor beta chain. The sample belongs to a study of T cell changes during pregnancy in multiple sclerosis. The protocol was immunoSEQ multiplex PCR, while the TCRdb copy is restricted to in-frame clones and leaves out a portion. The table records 93,000 or so clones, almost 95% of them present only once. This specimen was peripheral blood, taken after pregnancy. The receptor was derived from a female donor with multiple sclerosis, enrolled in a pregnancy study.

The CDR3 DNA follows: TGTGCCAGCAGTTACGGGATAGCGGTCAACACCGGGGAGCTGTTTTTT. This gives the protein CASSYGIAVNTGELFF. The chain couples TRBV6-5 to TRBJ2-2, with a tentative D call TRBD2 (6 bases). CDR3 length: 16 residues. Per germline, CDR1 MNHEY and CDR2 SVGAGI. V lost 2 bases, J lost 2 bases, and 12 bases lay in between.